This T cell receptor (beta chain) was documented in a study of molecular identifiers for immune sequencing clone quantification. This clonotype was counted ten times or more. CDR1 is MNHEY, CDR2 SVGAGI, per germline. V dropped 6 bases and J dropped 4; count of bases not matched to a gene: 9. The CDR3 has 15 residues. TCRdb analysed the PCR reads with MiXCR anew, one entry per CDR3 protein. The table records some 650,000 distinct CDR3 sequences, 20% of them present only once. Sorting recovered naive CD8 T cells on a CD8+CD4-CCR7+CD45RA+ profile. Sequenced sample: naive CD8+ T cells from blood, with Jurkat cell RNA spiked in. Specified subset: FACS-sorted CD8+CD4-CCR7+CD45RA+ naive T cells. The receptor comes from a human donor in good health. Some libraries in this study had Jurkat cell RNA spiked in. The rearrangement joins TRBV6-5 to TRBJ2-3, with 8 bases lining up with TRBD2. The CDR3 spells CASSRDYGGADTQYF. The DNA of the CDR3 is TGTGCCAGCAGCCGGGACTACGGGGGGGCAGATACGCAGTATTTT.